This is a list of T cell receptor beta chains from one sample in a study of Ad26.COV2.S vaccination and SARS-CoV-2 variants. Sequencing was performed with immunoSEQ multiplex PCR; in TCRdb, only in-frame clones are kept and a portion is missing. The sample consists of roughly 510,000 clones, approximately 88% of them appearing once. The material sequenced was peripheral blood, taken in a trial of Ad26.COV2.S vaccine versus placebo. Receptors were obtained from a person between 18 and 60 years old who received the Ad26.COV2.S COVID-19 vaccine or a placebo. The CDR3 runs from the conserved cysteine through the conserved F or W. The D gene is left open where the match is weak. Only some rows state a clone size, as once, few, many or a class for expanded clones.

j_call: TRBJ1-1
clone_size: -
v_call: TRBV14
d_call: TRBD1
cdr3_nt: TGTGCCAGCAGCCAAAGGACAGGGGGGAACACTGAAGCTTTCTTT
cdr3_aa: CASSQRTGGNTEAFF

j_call: TRBJ2-1
clone_size: -
v_call: TRBV29-1
d_call: -
cdr3_nt: TGCAGCGTTGAGAGATCCAACACCTACAATGAGCAGTTCTTC
cdr3_aa: CSVERSNTYNEQFF

j_call: TRBJ1-1
clone_size: -
v_call: TRBV29-1
d_call: -
cdr3_nt: TGCAGCGTTCAGAGGGGGACAATGAACACTGAAGCTTTCTTT
cdr3_aa: CSVQRGTMNTEAFF

j_call: TRBJ2-5
clone_size: -
v_call: TRBV18
d_call: TRBD1
cdr3_nt: TGTGCCAGCTCACCCCAGGGACAGGGCGGAGAGACCCAGTACTTC
cdr3_aa: CASSPQGQGGETQYF

j_call: TRBJ1-2
clone_size: -
v_call: TRBV7-3
d_call: TRBD1
cdr3_nt: TGTGCCAGCAGCCTTCGGACAGGCGCTGGCTACACCTTC
cdr3_aa: CASSLRTGAGYTF

j_call: TRBJ2-5
clone_size: -
v_call: TRBV6-2/TRBV6-3
d_call: -
cdr3_nt: TGTGCCAGCAGTTTCAGGGGTGCCGGAACATACCAAGAGACCCAGTACTTC
cdr3_aa: CASSFRGAGTYQETQYF

j_call: TRBJ2-7
clone_size: -
v_call: TRBV9
d_call: TRBD1
cdr3_nt: TGTGCCAGCAGCCCCGGACAGGGGGCGATCTACGAGCAGTACTTC
cdr3_aa: CASSPGQGAIYEQYF

j_call: TRBJ2-5
clone_size: -
v_call: TRBV3-1/TRBV3-2
d_call: -
cdr3_nt: TGTGCCAGCAGCCAAGTCGGGGAGACCCAGTACTTC
cdr3_aa: CASSQVGETQYF

j_call: TRBJ2-1
clone_size: -
v_call: TRBV23-1
d_call: -
cdr3_nt: TGCGCCAGCAGTCTTAATATGGGGGAGCTGCACAATGAGCAGTTCTTC
cdr3_aa: CASSLNMGELHNEQFF

j_call: TRBJ1-1
clone_size: -
v_call: TRBV4-2
d_call: -
cdr3_nt: TGTGCCAGCAGCCCCTCTCGGGGGGGCACTGAAGCTTTCTTT
cdr3_aa: CASSPSRGGTEAFF

j_call: TRBJ1-6
clone_size: -
v_call: TRBV6-1
d_call: -
cdr3_nt: TGTGCCAGCAGTGAATATAGCTCCTATAATTCACCCCTCCACTTT
cdr3_aa: CASSEYSSYNSPLHF

j_call: TRBJ1-4
clone_size: -
v_call: TRBV9
d_call: -
cdr3_nt: TGTGCCAGCAGTGTCAGGGGAGGGAATGAAAAACTGTTTTTT
cdr3_aa: CASSVRGGNEKLFF

j_call: TRBJ2-7
clone_size: -
v_call: TRBV5-4
d_call: -
cdr3_nt: TGTGCCAGCAGCTTTAGCGGCCCCTACGAGCAGTACTTC
cdr3_aa: CASSFSGPYEQYF

j_call: TRBJ1-1
clone_size: -
v_call: TRBV6-5
d_call: -
cdr3_nt: TGTGCCAGCAGTTACTCGACTCCGACCAACACTGAAGCTTTCTTT
cdr3_aa: CASSYSTPTNTEAFF

j_call: TRBJ2-3
clone_size: -
v_call: TRBV30
d_call: -
cdr3_nt: TGTGCCTGGAGTGACTTGGGAGTAGATACGCAGTATTTT
cdr3_aa: CAWSDLGVDTQYF

j_call: TRBJ2-7
clone_size: -
v_call: TRBV4-2
d_call: -
cdr3_nt: TGTGCCAGCAGCCAAGATGCCTCTGAAATGGACTACGAGCAGTACTTC
cdr3_aa: CASSQDASEMDYEQYF

j_call: TRBJ2-1
clone_size: -
v_call: TRBV30
d_call: -
cdr3_nt: TGTGCGGTGGAATCGCCGGGGTCCTTTCGGGAGCAGTTCTTC
cdr3_aa: CAVESPGSFREQFF

j_call: TRBJ1-5
clone_size: -
v_call: TRBV15
d_call: TRBD1
cdr3_nt: TGTGCCACCAGCTTTGACAGGGGCAGACAGCCCCAGCATTTT
cdr3_aa: CATSFDRGRQPQHF

j_call: TRBJ1-1
clone_size: -
v_call: TRBV5-1
d_call: TRBD1
cdr3_nt: TGCGCCAGCAGCTTGGAGACAGGGACCACTGAAGCTTTCTTT
cdr3_aa: CASSLETGTTEAFF

j_call: TRBJ2-3
clone_size: -
v_call: TRBV5-6
d_call: -
cdr3_nt: TGTGCCAGCAGCCCTCCGAGCGGGCTTGGAGATACGCAGTATTTT
cdr3_aa: CASSPPSGLGDTQYF

j_call: TRBJ2-1
clone_size: few
v_call: TRBV27
d_call: TRBD2
cdr3_nt: TGTGCCAGCAGTTTATCCGGGACTAGCGGGAGGGACAATGAGCAGTTCTTC
cdr3_aa: CASSLSGTSGRDNEQFF

j_call: TRBJ1-5
clone_size: few
v_call: TRBV7-3
d_call: -
cdr3_nt: TGTGCCAGCAGCTTGTGCCCGCTTAGAGGAAGGTGGGCCCAGCATTTT
cdr3_aa: CASSLCPLRGRWAQHF

j_call: TRBJ1-2
clone_size: -
v_call: TRBV29-1
d_call: -
cdr3_nt: TGCAGCGTTGATCCCCGTGACTATGGCTACACCTTC
cdr3_aa: CSVDPRDYGYTF

j_call: TRBJ2-7
clone_size: -
v_call: TRBV28
d_call: TRBD2
cdr3_nt: TGTGCCACCAATTCGCGGGTAGCGGGGAGTTACGGCGAGCAGTACTTC
cdr3_aa: CATNSRVAGSYGEQYF

j_call: TRBJ1-2
clone_size: -
v_call: TRBV28
d_call: -
cdr3_nt: TGTGCCAGCCAAATCCCCCGGCAGGGGCGATCTATTACTTCAGATCGCTACACCTTC
cdr3_aa: CASQIPRQGRSITSDRYTF

j_call: TRBJ2-7
clone_size: -
v_call: TRBV4-2
d_call: TRBD2
cdr3_nt: TGTGCCAGCAGCCGGCCGAGCGGGGGCTCCTACGAGCAGTACTTC
cdr3_aa: CASSRPSGGSYEQYF

j_call: TRBJ1-2
clone_size: -
v_call: TRBV6-5
d_call: -
cdr3_nt: TGTGCCGTCGAAGGCGAGGTTGGGCACTATGGCTACACCTTC
cdr3_aa: CAVEGEVGHYGYTF

j_call: TRBJ2-3
clone_size: -
v_call: TRBV13
d_call: -
cdr3_nt: TGTGCCAGCGGTCGACTGGATAGCGTCACAGATACGCAGTATTTT
cdr3_aa: CASGRLDSVTDTQYF

j_call: TRBJ1-1
clone_size: -
v_call: TRBV2
d_call: -
cdr3_nt: TGTGCCAGCCCAGGACGGACGAACAAGAACACTGAAGCTTTCTTT
cdr3_aa: CASPGRTNKNTEAFF

j_call: TRBJ1-1
clone_size: -
v_call: TRBV6-5
d_call: -
cdr3_nt: TGTGCCAGCCTTTCTAGTAGGGCTGAAGCTTTCTTT
cdr3_aa: CASLSSRAEAFF

j_call: TRBJ1-3
clone_size: -
v_call: TRBV18
d_call: TRBD1
cdr3_nt: TGTGCCAGCTCACCCAGACAGGGTAGAAGCTCTGGAAACACCATATATTTT
cdr3_aa: CASSPRQGRSSGNTIYF

j_call: TRBJ1-4
clone_size: -
v_call: TRBV15
d_call: -
cdr3_nt: TGTGCCACCGGACGATATAATGAAAAACTGTTTTTT
cdr3_aa: CATGRYNEKLFF

j_call: TRBJ1-2
clone_size: -
v_call: TRBV30
d_call: TRBD1
cdr3_nt: TGTGCCTGGCAAGCCGGGACAGGCTTAGCTAACTATGGCTACACCTTC
cdr3_aa: CAWQAGTGLANYGYTF

j_call: TRBJ1-6
clone_size: -
v_call: TRBV30
d_call: -
cdr3_nt: TGTGCCTGCAAAGCAGAGGTGAATAATTCACCCCTCCACTTT
cdr3_aa: CACKAEVNNSPLHF

j_call: TRBJ2-2
clone_size: -
v_call: TRBV6-6
d_call: TRBD2
cdr3_nt: TGTGCCAGCAGTTATGGGCTAGCGGGAGGTACCGGGGAGCTGTTTTTT
cdr3_aa: CASSYGLAGGTGELFF

j_call: TRBJ1-6
clone_size: -
v_call: TRBV5-4
d_call: TRBD1
cdr3_nt: TGTGCCAGCAGCCAGACAGGGGATTATTCACCCCTCCACTTT
cdr3_aa: CASSQTGDYSPLHF

j_call: TRBJ2-4
clone_size: -
v_call: TRBV6-2/TRBV6-3
d_call: -
cdr3_nt: TGTGCCAGCAGTTTCCAGACGGGTTCGGCCAAAAACATTCAGTACTTC
cdr3_aa: CASSFQTGSAKNIQYF

j_call: TRBJ1-5
clone_size: -
v_call: TRBV28
d_call: -
cdr3_nt: TGTGCCAGCAGTACCCCAGGGCGCAATCAGCCCCAGCATTTT
cdr3_aa: CASSTPGRNQPQHF

j_call: TRBJ2-1
clone_size: -
v_call: TRBV30
d_call: TRBD2
cdr3_nt: TGTGCCTGGAAGGCAGCGGGAGTGTCCCTTGAGCAGTTCTTC
cdr3_aa: CAWKAAGVSLEQFF

j_call: TRBJ2-7
clone_size: -
v_call: TRBV28
d_call: TRBD2
cdr3_nt: TGTGCCAGCAGTTCACGGACTAGCGGGAGGACCCCGCCCTACGAGCAGTACTTC
cdr3_aa: CASSSRTSGRTPPYEQYF

j_call: TRBJ2-7
clone_size: -
v_call: TRBV7-3
d_call: TRBD1
cdr3_nt: TGTGCCAGCAGCTATGAGGGGGCAGGGAACGAGCAGTACTTC
cdr3_aa: CASSYEGAGNEQYF

j_call: TRBJ1-2
clone_size: -
v_call: TRBV27
d_call: TRBD1
cdr3_nt: TGTGCCAGCAGCGCCAGATCAAACAGGGGCGCTAACTATGGCTACACCTTC
cdr3_aa: CASSARSNRGANYGYTF

j_call: TRBJ2-1
clone_size: -
v_call: TRBV6-5
d_call: -
cdr3_nt: TGTGCCAGCAGCAGAAATTGGGGGGCGGATGAGCAGTTCTTC
cdr3_aa: CASSRNWGADEQFF

j_call: TRBJ2-7
clone_size: -
v_call: TRBV28
d_call: TRBD2
cdr3_nt: TGTGCCAGCAGCCATCCCCTTCCTAGCGGGGTCTACGAGCAGTACTTC
cdr3_aa: CASSHPLPSGVYEQYF

j_call: TRBJ2-3
clone_size: -
v_call: TRBV24-1
d_call: -
cdr3_nt: TGTGCCACCAGTAACACAGATACGCAGTATTTT
cdr3_aa: CATSNTDTQYF

j_call: TRBJ1-2
clone_size: -
v_call: TRBV20-1
d_call: -
cdr3_nt: TGCAGGGGACTGGGGGTGGGCGGCTACACCTTC
cdr3_aa: CRGLGVGGYTF

j_call: TRBJ2-7
clone_size: -
v_call: TRBV28
d_call: TRBD1
cdr3_nt: TGTGCCAGCAGTTTAGGGACAGGGGCATGGTACTTC
cdr3_aa: CASSLGTGAWYF

j_call: TRBJ2-7
clone_size: -
v_call: TRBV27
d_call: TRBD2
cdr3_nt: TGTGCCAGCAGTCCCCTCCTACTAGCGGGAAGTCCCTACGAGCAGTACTTC
cdr3_aa: CASSPLLLAGSPYEQYF

j_call: TRBJ1-2
clone_size: -
v_call: TRBV28
d_call: -
cdr3_nt: TGTGCCAGCAGTTTCGGGGTCTATGGCTACACCTTC
cdr3_aa: CASSFGVYGYTF

j_call: TRBJ2-1
clone_size: -
v_call: TRBV6-5
d_call: -
cdr3_nt: TGTGCCAGCAGTCGCGTCGGCTCCTACAATGAGCAGTTCTTC
cdr3_aa: CASSRVGSYNEQFF

j_call: TRBJ1-2
clone_size: -
v_call: TRBV5-6
d_call: -
cdr3_nt: TGTGCCAGCAGCTTGAAAGTCACAGAATCCTATGGCTACACCTTC
cdr3_aa: CASSLKVTESYGYTF

j_call: TRBJ2-7
clone_size: -
v_call: TRBV20-1
d_call: TRBD1
cdr3_nt: TGCAGTGCTAGGCCTGACAGGGGGCAGTACTTC
cdr3_aa: CSARPDRGQYF

j_call: TRBJ1-3
clone_size: -
v_call: TRBV12-3/TRBV12-4
d_call: -
cdr3_nt: TGTGCCAGCAGTTTACACGCAGACACCATATATTTT
cdr3_aa: CASSLHADTIYF

j_call: TRBJ1-5
clone_size: -
v_call: TRBV3-1/TRBV3-2
d_call: -
cdr3_nt: TGTGCCAGCAGCCAAGGCCGCCAGGTACGTCAGCCCCAGCATTTT
cdr3_aa: CASSQGRQVRQPQHF

j_call: TRBJ2-7
clone_size: -
v_call: TRBV6-6
d_call: TRBD2
cdr3_nt: TGTGCCAGCAACCCACGGGGGGGCGGCGACGAGCAGTACTTC
cdr3_aa: CASNPRGGGDEQYF

j_call: TRBJ2-6
clone_size: -
v_call: TRBV28
d_call: TRBD1
cdr3_nt: TGTGCCAGCAGTTTGTGGGACAGGGGCTCTGGGGCCAACGTCCTGACTTTC
cdr3_aa: CASSLWDRGSGANVLTF

j_call: TRBJ2-7
clone_size: -
v_call: TRBV27
d_call: -
cdr3_nt: TGTGCCAGCAGCCTCAAGGGACTCGGAGGGGGCTACGAGCAGTACTTC
cdr3_aa: CASSLKGLGGGYEQYF

j_call: TRBJ1-1
clone_size: -
v_call: TRBV28
d_call: TRBD1
cdr3_nt: TGTGCCAGCAGTCGGAACAGGGGAGGCCAAGCTTTCTTT
cdr3_aa: CASSRNRGGQAFF